The 2 T cell receptor beta chains presented below share a single source sample, sequenced in a study of T-cell memory formation after mild COVID-19. TCRdb recomputed calls from the 5' RACE reads with MiXCR, one row per CDR3 protein. The sample lists around 310,000 distinct CDR3 sequences, about 16% seen once, with approximately 20% in the top ten. Sequencing was done on a sample of PBMCs or a T cell subset sorted from them (not recorded which). These receptors were collected from a man between 18 and 29 years old who had mild COVID-19 (a few samples of this study predate the infection). Cell type and time point are not known.

This clonotype was found many times. The J gene is TRBJ2-3, the V gene TRBV20-1; 7 nucleotides line up with TRBD1. The CDR3 contains 14 residues. The germline CDR1 and CDR2 sequences are DFQATT and SNEGSKA (reference sequence). V shed 6 bases and J 1 base; nucleotides not matched to a gene: 7. The CDR3 spells CSALTGTGTDTQYF. DNA of the CDR3: TGCAGTGCCCTGACCGGGACAGGCACAGATACGCAGTATTTT.

This clonotype was seen ten or more times. The chain links TRBV25-1 to TRBJ1-1; D gene ambiguous. Germline values: CDR1 MGHDK, CDR2 SYGVNS. This CDR3 comprises 10 residues. The V and J ends lost 4 bases and 7 bases respectively, with 4 bases between them. The DNA of the CDR3 is TGTGCCAGCAGTGGAAGTGAAGCTTTCTTT. Its translation: CASSGSEAFF.